One and the same sample provided the 14 T cell receptor beta chains below, sequenced in a study of blood T cell repertoires in COVID-19 (dated by TCRdb to the early 2020s). Preparation of the library involved the immunoSEQ multiplex PCR assay. TCRdb took over this immuneACCESS table, retaining in-frame rearrangements with V and J assigned. Such tables are incomplete; in checked studies, under half of the missing clones stem from an unresolved V gene, and the remainder is unexplained. Counted in this sample were about 78,000 clones; 65% to 85% of them appeared once. The ten biggest clones cover 3.5% of the sample. The sequenced material came from peripheral blood. All receptors derive from a man over 45 with acute or convalescent COVID-19.

The chain uses TRBV9 and TRBJ2-3, with D perhaps matching TRBD1 (6 bases). Between the trimmed V and J ends, which lost 5 bases and 3 bases, there was a span of 19 bases. Germline V lookup: CDR1 SGDLS, CDR2 YYNGEE. CDR3 size: 16 residues. Written as DNA, the CDR3 is TGTGCCAGCAGTCCTCCCACAGGGCTTAATACAGATACGCAGTATTTT. This encodes CASSPPTGLNTDTQYF.

V and J are TRBV6-2 or TRBV6-3 and TRBJ1-2; D is undetermined. The V end was cut by 2 bases, the J end by 1 base, with 8 bases between. There are 14 residues in the CDR3. CDR1 is MNHEY, CDR2 SVGEGT, per germline. The CDR3 spells CASSYVGNNYGYTF. CDR3 coding DNA: TGTGCCAGCAGTTACGTCGGGAATAACTATGGCTACACCTTC.

V gene TRBV5-1 combines with J gene TRBJ1-2, with D maybe TRBD1 (6 bases). The CDR3 loop spans 15 amino acids. V shed 3 bases and J shed 3 bases, with 15 bases lying between them. The germline gives CDR1 SGHRS, CDR2 YFSETQ. The CDR3: CASSSGGTLDYGYTF. DNA for the CDR3: TGCGCCAGCAGCTCTGGGGGCACGCTAGACTATGGCTACACCTTC.

This chain uses TRBV10-1 with TRBJ2-3; the D gene is possibly TRBD2 (5 bases). The CDR3 is 16 residues long. Germline V gene data show CDR1 as WNHNN and CDR2 as SYGVQD (reference sequence). The V and J ends lost 5 bases and 2 bases respectively, with 17 bases between them. DNA for the CDR3: TGCGCCAGCAGTCTCGTGAGACTATGGGCCACAGATACGCAGTATTTT. Translating it yields CASSLVRLWATDTQYF.

V and J are TRBV4-2 and TRBJ2-7; 7 bases map to TRBD2. Germline V CDR1 and CDR2: LGHNA, YNFKEQ. Trimming cost V 1 base and J 3 bases; bases outside gene matches: 9. The CDR3 sequence is 16 residues long. CDR3 sequence reads: CASSQGGRGFHYEQYF. The CDR3 region has the DNA TGTGCCAGCAGCCAAGGGGGGAGGGGCTTCCACTACGAGCAGTACTTC.

The chain employs TRBV4-3 and TRBJ1-2; D gene uncertain. Germline values: CDR1 LGHNA, CDR2 YSLEER. This CDR3 comprises 16 residues. The ends were cut back, 0 bases at V and 4 bases at J, with 15 bases in the middle. The CDR3 here is CASSQDRGYTRYGYTF. In DNA form, the CDR3 reads TGCGCCAGCAGCCAAGATCGCGGCTACACCCGCTATGGCTACACCTTC.

The table lists this clone with a count of one. The rearrangement links TRBV4-3 to TRBJ1-4, with a weak D call TRBD1 (5 bases). The germline V and J ends were trimmed by 0 bases and 2 bases, with 7 bases remaining between them. The CDR3 is 15 amino acids. Looked up from germline, CDR1 is LGHNA and CDR2 is YSLEER. CDR3 residues: CASSQDRVTNEKLFF. For the CDR3, the DNA is TGCGCCAGCAGCCAAGACAGGGTCACTAATGAAAAACTGTTTTTT.

The rearrangement links TRBV6-2 or TRBV6-3 to TRBJ1-1, with TRBD1 matching over 7 bases. CDR1 MNHEY and CDR2 SVGEGT come from the germline V gene. CDR3 length: 12 residues. V dropped 5 bases and J dropped 4; count of bases not matched to a gene: 1. The CDR3 protein is CASSRQGTEAFF. CDR3 nucleotides: TGTGCCAGCAGTCGACAGGGCACTGAAGCTTTCTTT.

Of note for this clone: The limits of the CDR3 on the DNA are not certain, so only TCRdb's listed CDR3 is given. The J gene is TRBJ1-5, the V gene TRBV6-5. Germline CDR1 reads MNHEY; CDR2 reads SVGAGI. The CDR3 is 14 residues long, ends included. The CDR3 here is CASCPGRGVQPQHF.

The chain couples TRBV6-5 to TRBJ2-7, with D possibly being TRBD2 (6 bases). The CDR3 loop spans 14 amino acids. Per the germline V gene, CDR1 is MNHEY and CDR2 is SVGAGI. V gave up 3 bases and J gave up 2 bases, with 11 bases separating them. CDR3 coding DNA: TGTGCCAGCAGTTATGGCGGGGAGACCTACGAGCAGTACTTC. This sequence encodes CASSYGGETYEQYF.

This chain links TRBV19 with TRBJ1-5; D might be TRBD1 (6 bases). The CDR3 runs 15 residues. Germline CDR1 and CDR2: LNHDA and SQIVND (reference sequence). V was cut by 6 bases and J by 7 bases, with 19 bases left in between. The CDR3 region has the DNA TGTGCCAGTAGCATCGGGCGGGGGGCCCGGCAGCCCCAGCATTTT. This encodes CASSIGRGARQPQHF. Full variable domain (rest looked up from reference TRBV19 and TRBJ1-5): DGGITQSPKYLFRKEGQNVTLSCEQNLNHDAMYWYRQDPGQGLRLIYYSQIVNDFQKGDIAEGYSVSREKKESFPLTVTSAQKNPTAFYLCASSIGRGARQPQHFGDGTRLSIL.

The chain has TRBV28 and TRBJ1-2, with 9 bases fitting TRBD1. Losses at the gene ends were 6 bases for V and 8 bases for J; bases not matched to a gene: 7. The CDR3 extends over 13 amino acids. CDR1 MDHEN and CDR2 SYDVKM come from the germline V gene. The CDR3 is CASRRQGGRGYTF. The CDR3 DNA follows: TGTGCCAGCAGGCGACAGGGGGGAAGAGGCTACACCTTC.

The V call is TRBV7-2, the J call TRBJ1-2; 9 bases are shared with TRBD1. Germline lookup yields CDR1 SGHTA and CDR2 FQGNSA. V dropped 5 bases and J dropped 6; count of bases not matched to a gene: 7. The CDR3 runs 14 residues. CDR3 nucleotide sequence: TGTGCCAGCAGCCCCTACAGGGGGCGCGATGGCTACACCTTC. Protein sequence: CASSPYRGRDGYTF.

This clone was counted only a few times. This sequence joins TRBV28 and TRBJ1-5; D remains ambiguous. The CDR3 consists of 15 residues. Looked up from germline, CDR1 is MDHEN and CDR2 is SYDVKM. The V gene lost 1 base and the J gene lost 0 bases, with 7 bases spanning the gap. DNA of the CDR3: TGTGCCAGCAGTTTATTGAGGTTTAGCAATCAGCCCCAGCATTTT. The encoded protein is CASSLLRFSNQPQHF.